Each of the 18 T cell receptor beta chains below was sequenced from the same sample in a study of neoadjuvant anti-PD-1 for oral cavity cancer. TCRdb's table, derived via immunoSEQ multiplex PCR, lists solely in-frame clones and lacks some. There are thousands of clones in the sample; about 60% occur only once, and roughly 6.3% lies in the top ten. The sample here was tumor tissue, taken before nivolumab (anti-PD-1) treatment. These receptors originate from a person aged 35-79 years with oral cavity squamous cell carcinoma.

This clone was detected only a few times. V usage is TRBV5-1 and J usage is TRBJ1-1; TRBD1 is a possible D gene (6 bases). Germline assignment: CDR1 SGHRS and CDR2 YFSETQ. This CDR3 is built from 15 residues. V was clipped by 4 bases and J by 0 bases, with 13 bases between them. The DNA for the CDR3 is TGCGCCAGCAGCGTATCCGGGACACTGAACACTGAAGCTTTCTTT. Translated: CASSVSGTLNTEAFF.

The chain recombines TRBV11-3 with TRBJ1-6; tentatively, D is TRBD1 (6 bases). CDR3 size: 16 residues. V was shortened by 3 bases and J by 4 bases, with 13 bases between the two germline ends. The germline CDR1 and CDR2 sequences are SGHNT and YENEEA. The CDR3 bases are TGTGCCAGCAGCTTCCCGGGACACGCGTATAATTCACCCCTCCACTTT. This gives the protein CASSFPGHAYNSPLHF.

V and J are TRBV7-9 and TRBJ1-5; 7 bases align to TRBD1. CDR3 length: 16 residues. V gave up 1 base and J gave up 2 bases; unmatched junction bases: 5. CDR1 SEHNR and CDR2 FQNEAQ come from the germline V gene (reference sequence). CDR3 sequence (DNA): TGTGCCAGCAGCTTAGAAGGGGGCTATCGCAATCAGCCCCAGCATTTT. Translating it yields CASSLEGGYRNQPQHF.

The rearrangement joins TRBV5-5 to TRBJ1-2; possible D gene TRBD1, 5 bases. Trimming removed 3 bases at V and 3 bases at J, with 15 bases between. Germline CDR1 and CDR2: SGHKS and YYEKEE (reference sequence). This CDR3 has 15 residues. The chain's CDR3 is CASSSYYGADYGYTF. In nucleotides, the CDR3 is TGTGCCAGCAGCTCGTATTATGGGGCAGACTATGGCTACACCTTC.

The chain couples TRBV4-1 to TRBJ1-5, with D tentatively TRBD1 (5 bases). The CDR3 covers 15 residues. Trimming removed 4 bases at V and 4 bases at J, with 14 bases between. The germline V gene has CDR1 MGHRA and CDR2 YSYEKL. As DNA, the CDR3 is TGCGCCAGCAGCCTAACTGCCCCAGGGAATCAGCCCCAGCATTTT. This sequence encodes CASSLTAPGNQPQHF.

The rearrangement links TRBV19 to TRBJ1-3; D is perhaps TRBD1 (5 bases). Deletions cut 7 bases from V and 2 bases from J, with 12 bases between. Germline CDR1 is LNHDA and CDR2 is SQIVND (reference sequence). CDR3 size: 14 residues. DNA for the CDR3: TGTGCCAGTAAGGAGCAGGGAACTGGAAACACCATATATTTT. It codes for CASKEQGTGNTIYF.

The gene calls are TRBV9 and TRBJ2-3, with D perhaps TRBD1 or TRBD2 (6 bases each). Germline CDR1 SGDLS, CDR2 YYNGEE. Trimming removed 3 bases at V and 4 bases at J, with 15 bases between. The CDR3 has 15 amino acids. The CDR3 spells CASSDPGGSADTQYF. DNA for the CDR3: TGTGCCAGCAGCGACCCCGGGGGCTCGGCAGATACGCAGTATTTT.

This clone is labeled as medium-sized. The CDR3 spells CSYLAGNTIYF. CDR3 DNA: TGCAGCTACTTGGCGGGAAACACCATATATTTT. This chain uses TRBV29-1 with TRBJ1-3; D unclear. Germline CDR1 reads SQVTM; CDR2 reads ANQGSEA. Trimming took 8 bases from V and 4 from J, leaving 9 bases between them. This CDR3 is 11 amino acids long.

This clone qualifies as medium-sized. This chain joins TRBV5-4 and TRBJ2-1, with TRBD1 identical over 10 bases. The V gene's germline CDR1 is SGHNT and CDR2 YYREEE (reference sequence). The CDR3 spans 16 residues. V lost 0 bases and J lost 5; bases outside the gene matches: 5. The CDR3 sequence: CASSLAWGTGDNEQFF. The CDR3 DNA reads TGTGCCAGCAGCTTGGCTTGGGGGACAGGGGACAATGAGCAGTTCTTC.

This clone occurred a few times. The chain recombines TRBV9 with TRBJ1-1; the D gene is possibly TRBD1 (5 bases). The CDR3 runs 13 residues. V lost 5 bases and J lost 8, with 16 bases in between. The germline gives CDR1 SGDLS, CDR2 YYNGEE. The CDR3 nucleotides read TGTGCCAGCAGTCAAACCCGGCAGGGCGAAGCTTTCTTT. Protein sequence: CASSQTRQGEAFF.

The CDR3 here is CASSLRDRGNEAFF. CDR3 coding DNA: TGTGCCAGCAGCTTAAGGGACAGGGGCAATGAAGCTTTCTTT. This chain joins TRBV5-4 and TRBJ1-1, with 10 bases fitting TRBD1. In germline, CDR1 is SGHNT, CDR2 YYREEE (reference sequence). The CDR3 sequence is 14 residues long. Unmatched junction bases numbered 5, after V lost 2 bases and J lost 7 bases. Together with reference TRBV5-4 and TRBJ1-1, the CDR3 gives the full variable domain: ETGVTQSPTHLIKTRGQQVTLRCSSQSGHNTVSWYQQALGQGPQFIFQYYREEENGRGNFPPRFSGLQFPNYSSELNVNALELDDSALYLCASSLRDRGNEAFFGQGTRLTVV.

The chain has TRBV7-9 and TRBJ2-7; the D gene could be TRBD1 or TRBD2 (5 bases each). Germline values: CDR1 SEHNR, CDR2 FQNEAQ (reference sequence). V shed 2 bases and J shed 0 bases, with 11 bases lying between them. The CDR3 spans 15 residues. CDR3 amino acids: CASSLWVGPSYEQYF. The DNA for the CDR3 is TGTGCCAGCAGCTTATGGGTGGGACCCTCCTACGAGCAGTACTTC.

The chain combines TRBV5-5 with TRBJ2-5; D assignment may be TRBD1 or TRBD2 (6 bases each). Germline CDR1 and CDR2: SGHKS and YYEKEE (reference sequence). The V end lost 1 base, the J end lost 5 bases, and 21 bases lay between the germline ends. This CDR3 contains 17 residues. This CDR3 reads CASSLSTGGMQGETQYF. CDR3 sequence (DNA): TGTGCCAGCAGCTTGTCAACGGGCGGGATGCAGGGGGAGACCCAGTACTTC.

The CDR3 loop reads CASRSEGADNSPLHF. CDR3 coding DNA: TGTGCCAGCAGAAGCGAGGGGGCCGATAATTCACCCCTCCACTTT. This chain joins TRBV6-1 and TRBJ1-6; 7 nucleotides line up with TRBD1. V lost 6 bases, J lost 5 bases, and 7 bases stayed unmatched. The CDR3 spans 15 residues. Germline CDR1 is MNHNS and CDR2 is SASEGT.

The V and J genes are TRBV9 and TRBJ2-2; no definite D call. The CDR3 sequence is 14 residues long. Trimming cost V 0 bases and J 3 bases, with 6 bases left between them. Germline loops: CDR1 SGDLS, CDR2 YYNGEE. In nucleotides, the CDR3 is TGTGCCAGCAGCGTAGTCACCTACACCGGGGAGCTGTTTTTT. Translation gives CASSVVTYTGELFF.

Only one count was recorded for this clone. This chain uses TRBV7-2 with TRBJ1-1; maybe TRBD1 (5 bases). The CDR3 contains 15 residues. Germline CDR1 and CDR2: SGHTA and FQGNSA. V was cut by 2 bases and J by 0 bases, with 10 bases left in between. CDR3 loop: CASSLKQVLNTEAFF. The CDR3 DNA sequence: TGTGCCAGCAGCTTAAAACAGGTCTTGAACACTGAAGCTTTCTTT.

V usage is TRBV7-8 and J usage is TRBJ2-5; TRBD2 matches 8 bases. Trimming removed 5 bases from V and 4 bases from J; junction bases left unmatched: 30. The CDR3 totals 22 residues. Germline V gene sequence: CDR1 SGHVS, CDR2 FQNEAQ. The chain's CDR3 is CASSLTRRSGGELSNKGETQYF. CDR3 nucleotide sequence: TGTGCCAGCAGCCTAACTCGGCGGAGCGGGGGCGAATTATCTAATAAAGGAGAGACCCAGTACTTC.

The gene calls are TRBV9 and TRBJ1-1; D not certain. CDR3 length: 13 amino acids. V dropped 0 bases and J dropped 2 bases, with 5 bases sitting between them. Germline CDR1 reads SGDLS; CDR2 reads YYNGEE. CDR3: CASSVGSNTEAFF. The CDR3 nucleotides read TGTGCCAGCAGCGTAGGTTCAAACACTGAAGCTTTCTTT.